This TCR beta chain was retrieved from a study of T cell responses to AZD1222 COVID-19 vaccine. Regarding this clone: The target antigen is unknown.

General study points: In a largely white British group with more females than males, clonal diversity was possibly underestimated. At baseline, just five to seven AZD1222 recipients tested seropositive.

The CDR3 is 13 amino acids. Germline V gene sequence: CDR1 DFQATT, CDR2 SNEGSKA (reference sequence). The V end lost 3 bases, the J end lost 8 bases, and 13 bases lay between the germline ends. Method: immunoSEQ multiplex PCR; TCRdb's copy keeps in-frame clones and lacks some. The table includes about 86,000 clones, 88% detected once. Specimen: peripheral blood, collected 28 days after the second AZD1222 dose. This clonotype was obtained from an adult who received the AZD1222 COVID-19 vaccine. The chain combines TRBV20-1 with TRBJ1-4, with a possible D match to TRBD1 (5 bases). The CDR3 nucleotides read TGCAGTGCTAGTCAGAGGGGCGGAGAAAAACTGTTTTTT. Its translation: CSASQRGGEKLFF.